Listed below are T cell receptor beta chains from one sample, sequenced in a study of quantifying T cell responses using KT2 cells. TCRdb re-called the UMI-ligation and nested PCR reads with MiXCR, one entry per CDR3 protein. The sample carries 30,000 or so distinct CDR3 sequences, less than 7.5% recorded once. Sequencing was done on a sample of PBMCs spiked with cells of the T cell clone KT2. The receptors here all came from a human donor. The CDR3 runs from the conserved cysteine through the conserved F or W. D genes are given only for firm matches.

CDR3aa: CASSEGAGLAYEQYF; d_gene: NA; j_gene: TRBJ2-7; v_gene: TRBV2
CDR3aa: CASSQSRTDGYTF; d_gene: NA; j_gene: TRBJ1-2; v_gene: TRBV16
CDR3aa: CASSYSAYTEAFF; d_gene: NA; j_gene: TRBJ1-1; v_gene: TRBV6-2/TRBV6-3
CDR3aa: CASSLESVNTEAFF; d_gene: NA; j_gene: TRBJ1-1; v_gene: TRBV5-1
CDR3aa: CASSSPVGQPQHF; d_gene: NA; j_gene: TRBJ1-5; v_gene: TRBV6-5
CDR3aa: CASSTVTRSNQPQHF; d_gene: NA; j_gene: TRBJ1-5; v_gene: TRBV19
CDR3aa: CASSLLAGEQFF; d_gene: TRBD2; j_gene: TRBJ2-1; v_gene: TRBV12-3/TRBV12-4
CDR3aa: CASSDGTGGNEQFF; d_gene: TRBD1; j_gene: TRBJ2-1; v_gene: TRBV6-4
CDR3aa: CASFRGVEAFF; d_gene: NA; j_gene: TRBJ1-1; v_gene: TRBV27
CDR3aa: CASSLTSGRAQQFF; d_gene: TRBD2; j_gene: TRBJ2-1; v_gene: TRBV12-3/TRBV12-4